These 3 T cell receptor beta chains share one sample of origin, sequenced in a study of spatial heterogeneity in lung cancer. In TCRdb, the 5' RACE reads were re-called with MiXCR into one record per CDR3 protein. The repertoire holds roughly 30,000 distinct CDR3 sequences, with 10% as singletons. Indicated time point: blood at routine non-recurrence follow-up after resection. Source: PBMCs, taken at follow-up. These TCRs come from a female donor with early-stage non-small cell lung cancer.

The chain recombines TRBV5-4 with TRBJ1-1; TRBD1 might be the D (6 bases). V was clipped by 4 bases and J by 4 bases, with 17 bases between them. Germline CDR1 and CDR2: SGHNT and YYREEE (reference sequence). The CDR3 length is 15 residues. Here the CDR3 DNA reads TGTGCCAGCAGCCGCAACAGGGTGTCGTCCACTGAAGCTTTCTTT. This encodes CASSRNRVSSTEAFF.

This clonotype was seen repeatedly, ten times or more. This chain joins TRBV27 and TRBJ1-5, with D unclear. Germline CDR1 MNHEY, CDR2 SMNVEV (reference sequence). The V end was cut by 2 bases, the J end by 0 bases, with 2 bases between. This CDR3 comprises 13 residues. The CDR3 DNA sequence: TGTGCCAGCAGTTTAGGTAGCAATCAGCCCCAGCATTTT. Its protein is CASSLGSNQPQHF.

This clonotype was seen repeatedly, ten times or more. The chain uses TRBV3-1 and TRBJ2-3; TRBD2 might be the D (6 bases). CDR1 and CDR2 from the germline V gene are LGHDT and YNNKEL (reference sequence). Trimming removed 0 bases at V and 2 bases at J, with 6 bases between. The CDR3 covers 14 residues. The CDR3: CASSQEGLTDTQYF. The DNA of the CDR3 is TGTGCCAGCAGCCAAGAGGGACTCACAGATACGCAGTATTTT.